Shown below are 11 T cell receptor beta chains from a single sample sequenced in a study of blood T cell repertoires in COVID-19. The assay was immunoSEQ multiplex PCR, and TCRdb's table has in-frame clones only and misses some. The sample carries 150,000 to 200,000 clones, 70% to 80% recorded once. The sequencing input was peripheral blood. Receptors originate from a middle-aged man who had recovered from COVID-19.

V gene TRBV5-6 combines with J gene TRBJ1-1; D is unresolved. The germline V gene has CDR1 SGHDT and CDR2 YYEEEE. This CDR3 spans 11 amino acids. The V end lost 5 bases, the J end lost 8 bases, and 10 bases lay between the germline ends. The CDR3 bases are TGTGCCAGCAGTAGGTTACAGGAAGCTTTCTTT. It encodes CASSRLQEAFF.

This chain links TRBV6-5 with TRBJ1-1, with D unclear. CDR3 size: 13 residues. The germline V gene encodes CDR1 MNHEY and CDR2 SVGAGI. V gave up 0 bases and J gave up 7 bases, with 9 bases separating them. The CDR3 DNA sequence: TGTGCCAGCAGTTACTCGTCCAGAAGTGAAGCTTTCTTT. Protein sequence: CASSYSSRSEAFF.

The rearrangement joins TRBV7-2 to TRBJ2-7, with 12 bases matching TRBD2. The CDR3 contains 18 residues. V lost 1 base and J lost 6; bases outside the gene matches: 13. The germline V gene has CDR1 SGHTA and CDR2 FQGNSA. CDR3 loop: CASSLVFVLAGGPVEQYF. CDR3 DNA: TGTGCCAGCAGCTTAGTGTTTGTGCTAGCGGGAGGGCCTGTCGAGCAGTACTTC.

The chain couples TRBV19 to TRBJ2-1, with 8 bases lining up with TRBD1. Per germline, CDR1 LNHDA and CDR2 SQIVND (reference sequence). V was clipped by 6 bases and J by 0 bases; unmatched bases: 4. This CDR3 contains 15 residues. The CDR3 DNA sequence: TGTGCCAGTAGAGAGACAGGGGTCTCCTACAATGAGCAGTTCTTC. It specifies CASRETGVSYNEQFF.

The V gene is TRBV30, the J gene TRBJ2-5, with 12 bases aligning to TRBD2. Germline values: CDR1 GTSNPN, CDR2 SVGIG (reference sequence). The trim removed 0 bases at V and 4 bases at J, leaving 3 bases unmatched. CDR3 length: 15 residues. The CDR3 nucleotides read TGTGCCTGGAGTGTACTGGGACTAGCGGGAGAGACCCAGTACTTC. Amino acids: CAWSVLGLAGETQYF.

Comments on this clone: This sample includes further DNA sequences coding for the same CDR3. The rearrangement joins TRBV18 to TRBJ2-5, with D perhaps matching TRBD2 (5 bases). The CDR3 extends over 13 amino acids. The germline V gene encodes CDR1 KGHSH and CDR2 LQKENI. V was shortened by 3 bases and J by 2 bases, with 7 bases between the two germline ends. Here the CDR3 DNA reads TGTGCCAGCTCACCCACGGGACAAGAGACCCAGTACTTC. As protein: CASSPTGQETQYF. Full variable domain (rest looked up from reference TRBV18 and TRBJ2-5): NAGVMQNPRHLVRRRGQEARLRCSPMKGHSHVYWYRQLPEEGLKFMVYLQKENIIDESGMPKERFSAEFPKEGPSILRIQQVVRGDSAAYFCASSPTGQETQYFGPGTRLLVL.

The chain couples TRBV5-1 to TRBJ2-5, with 8 bases identical to TRBD1. Germline CDR1 reads SGHRS; CDR2 reads YFSETQ. The junction had 10 bases not matched to a gene; V was cut back by 2 bases and J by 4 bases. The CDR3 runs to 16 residues. In DNA form, the CDR3 reads TGCGCCAGCAGCTTAGGACGGACAGGGATCTCAGAGACCCAGTACTTC. This sequence encodes CASSLGRTGISETQYF.

This chain joins TRBV9 and TRBJ2-3; perhaps TRBD1 as D (5 bases). V lost 0 bases to trimming and J lost 0 bases, with 8 bases between them. This CDR3 is built from 15 residues. Germline V gives CDR1 SGDLS, CDR2 YYNGEE. This chain's CDR3 is CASSVEQVSTDTQYF. DNA for the CDR3: TGTGCCAGCAGCGTAGAACAGGTTAGCACAGATACGCAGTATTTT.

The chain uses TRBV6-5 and TRBJ1-4, with D possibly being TRBD1 (6 bases). Germline CDR1 reads MNHEY; CDR2 reads SVGAGI. CDR3 length: 12 amino acids. V gave up 6 bases and J gave up 8 bases, with 10 bases separating them. The CDR3 is CASRQGREKLFF. CDR3 bases: TGTGCCAGCAGACAGGGACGCGAAAAACTGTTTTTT.

The genes are TRBV2 and TRBJ2-3; TRBD1 agrees at 7 bases. The CDR3 loop spans 18 amino acids. Germline CDR1 and CDR2: SNHLY and FYNNEI. V shed 4 bases, J shed 1 base, and the junction held 14 bases outside the gene matches. The CDR3 DNA sequence: TGTGCCAGCAGTGGGCCGGGACAGAAACTTTCTCGCACAGATACGCAGTATTTT. Translation: CASSGPGQKLSRTDTQYF.

The chain uses TRBV6-2 or TRBV6-3 and TRBJ2-3; D remains ambiguous. Germline V CDR1 and CDR2: MNHEY, SVGEGT. V gave up 0 bases and J gave up 4 bases, with 8 bases separating them. The CDR3 spans 14 residues. In DNA form, the CDR3 reads TGTGCCAGCAGTTACTCGATTATAGCAGATACGCAGTATTTT. Residues: CASSYSIIADTQYF.